The 13 T cell receptor beta chains reported below all come from one sample, sequenced in a study of CD8 T cells in ankylosing spondylitis. From the 5' RACE reads, TCRdb called clonotypes with MiXCR, one entry per CDR3 protein. The sample carries about 200,000 distinct CDR3 sequences, roughly 25% recorded once. The sequenced sample was blood, either unsorted or a sorted T cell fraction (not recorded which). These TCRs come from a male donor with ankylosing spondylitis or in good health (not recorded which).

This clonotype was seen only a few times. The chain is built from TRBV20-1 and TRBJ2-3; D not certain. Germline CDR1 DFQATT, CDR2 SNEGSKA (reference sequence). This CDR3 has 13 residues. V shed 3 bases and J shed 4 bases, with 11 bases lying between them. The CDR3 DNA reads as TGCAGTGCTAGCGGGCTGGACCCAGATACGCAGTATTTT. Translated, it gives CSASGLDPDTQYF.

This clonotype was seen ten or more times. The genes are TRBV4-1 and TRBJ2-7; D is uncertain. From germline, CDR1 is MGHRA and CDR2 YSYEKL. This CDR3 is 14 amino acids long. The V end was cut by 1 base, the J end by 3 bases, with 10 bases between. CDR3 sequence reads: CASSQGDGYYEQYF. As DNA, the CDR3 is TGCGCCAGCAGCCAAGGAGACGGTTACTACGAGCAGTACTTC.

This clonotype was detected ten times or more. The rearrangement uses TRBV12-3 or TRBV12-4 and TRBJ2-1; 10 bases are shared with TRBD2. J gave up 10 bases and V 1 base, and 10 bases lay outside the gene matches. This CDR3 is built from 16 residues. CDR3 region: CASSLEPAGGPDEQFF. Written as DNA, the CDR3 is TGTGCCAGCAGTTTAGAACCAGCGGGAGGGCCAGACGAGCAGTTCTTC.

This chain uses TRBV7-9 with TRBJ2-1; D is ambiguous. V was pared by 3 bases and J by 0 bases, with 9 bases between. The length of the CDR3 is 15 residues. In germline, CDR1 is SEHNR, CDR2 FQNEAQ (reference sequence). The chain's CDR3 is CASSFSHSSYNEQFF. In nucleotides, the CDR3 is TGTGCCAGCAGCTTTTCCCATAGCTCCTACAATGAGCAGTTCTTC.

This clonotype was seen ten or more times. V usage is TRBV20-1 and J usage is TRBJ2-3, with TRBD2 matching over 8 bases. Germline CDR1 and CDR2: DFQATT and SNEGSKA (reference sequence). This CDR3 comprises 12 residues. The CDR3 loop reads CAGGVNTDTQYF. CDR3 in DNA: TGCGCGGGGGGAGTTAACACAGATACGCAGTATTTT.

The table lists this clonotype with many counts. The CDR3: CASSLGTSGKYEGTQYF. Here the CDR3 DNA reads TGTGCCAGCAGCCTCGGGACTAGCGGGAAATACGAGGGGACGCAGTATTTT. The genes are TRBV9 and TRBJ2-3, with 13 bases fitting TRBD2. The CDR3 runs to 17 residues. V shed 4 bases, J shed 9 bases, and the junction held 14 bases outside the gene matches. Germline-derived CDR1 and CDR2 are SGDLS and YYNGEE.

There are a few counts of this clonotype. The chain employs TRBV29-1 and TRBJ2-5; 10 positions agree with TRBD1. The CDR3 loop spans 14 amino acids. Per germline, CDR1 SQVTM and CDR2 ANQGSEA. The V and J ends lost 1 base and 5 bases, in that order; junction bases with no gene match: 4. The CDR3 coding sequence is TGCAGCGTTGAAGGGGGGACAGGGGTCGAGACCCAGTACTTC. Protein product: CSVEGGTGVETQYF.

The CDR3 reads CSATPGTSGSYEQYF. The CDR3 nucleotides read TGCAGTGCAACACCCGGGACTAGCGGATCCTACGAGCAGTACTTC. V and J are TRBV20-1 and TRBJ2-7, with 11 positions matching TRBD2. CDR3 length equals 15 residues. J was trimmed by 1 base and V by 6 bases; bases with no gene match: 8. Germline V gene data show CDR1 as DFQATT and CDR2 as SNEGSKA (reference sequence).

This clonotype came up many times. CDR3 sequence: CASSLGQGGGSPLHF. The CDR3 DNA reads TGTGCCAGCAGCTTAGGACAGGGTGGGGGTTCACCCCTCCACTTT. The V call is TRBV7-2, the J call TRBJ1-6; 7 bases match TRBD1. From germline, CDR1 is SGHTA and CDR2 FQGNSA. V shed 1 base and J 9 bases; nucleotides not matched to a gene: 6. The length of the CDR3 is 15 residues.

At least ten counts were recorded for this clonotype. This chain uses TRBV12-3 or TRBV12-4 with TRBJ2-7; no clear D. V lost 3 bases and J lost 1, with 13 bases in between. This CDR3 region has 15 residues. DNA for the CDR3: TGTGCCAGCAGTTTCGAGACCGCGAATTCCTACGAGCAGTACTTC. Translated, it gives CASSFETANSYEQYF.

This clonotype was recorded many times. The chain recombines TRBV28 with TRBJ1-5; D not certain. The V end lost 6 bases, the J end lost 0 bases, and 6 bases lay between the germline ends. The CDR3 spans 13 residues. Germline V CDR1 and CDR2: MDHEN, SYDVKM. The CDR3 here is CASRINSNQPQHF. Here the CDR3 DNA reads TGTGCCAGCAGGATCAATAGCAATCAGCCCCAGCATTTT.

The chain has TRBV27 and TRBJ2-7; 14 nucleotides match TRBD2. CDR1 is MNHEY and CDR2 is SMNVEV in the germline V gene (reference sequence). This CDR3 contains 16 residues. V was pared by 6 bases and J by 3 bases, with 7 bases of the junction left unmatched. Here the CDR3 reads CASRRLAGGLLYEQYF. The DNA for the CDR3 is TGTGCCAGCAGACGACTAGCGGGAGGGCTCCTCTACGAGCAGTACTTC.

The V call is TRBV5-1, the J call TRBJ1-1; D may be TRBD1 (5 bases). Per germline, CDR1 SGHRS and CDR2 YFSETQ. Trimming took 4 bases from V and 1 from J, leaving 14 bases between them. There are 15 residues in the CDR3. CDR3 sequence reads: CASSPVSRANTEAFF. The CDR3 DNA sequence: TGCGCCAGCAGCCCTGTCTCCAGGGCGAACACTGAAGCTTTCTTT.